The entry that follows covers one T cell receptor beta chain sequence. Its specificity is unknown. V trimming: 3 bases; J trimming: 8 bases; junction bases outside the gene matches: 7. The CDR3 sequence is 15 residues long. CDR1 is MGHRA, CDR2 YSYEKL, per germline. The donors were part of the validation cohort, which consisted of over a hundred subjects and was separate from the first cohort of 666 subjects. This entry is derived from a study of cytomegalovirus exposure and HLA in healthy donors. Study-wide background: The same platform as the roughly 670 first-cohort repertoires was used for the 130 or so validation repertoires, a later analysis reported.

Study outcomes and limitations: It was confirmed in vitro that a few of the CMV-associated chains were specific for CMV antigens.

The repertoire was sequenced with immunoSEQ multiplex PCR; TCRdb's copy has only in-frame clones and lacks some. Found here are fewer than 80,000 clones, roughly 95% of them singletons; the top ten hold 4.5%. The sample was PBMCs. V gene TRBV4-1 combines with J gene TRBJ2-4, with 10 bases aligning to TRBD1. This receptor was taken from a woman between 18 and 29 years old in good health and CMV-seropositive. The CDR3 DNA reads TGCGCCAGCAGCCAGCCGACAGGGGGCAGGCACATTCAGTACTTC. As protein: CASSQPTGGRHIQYF.